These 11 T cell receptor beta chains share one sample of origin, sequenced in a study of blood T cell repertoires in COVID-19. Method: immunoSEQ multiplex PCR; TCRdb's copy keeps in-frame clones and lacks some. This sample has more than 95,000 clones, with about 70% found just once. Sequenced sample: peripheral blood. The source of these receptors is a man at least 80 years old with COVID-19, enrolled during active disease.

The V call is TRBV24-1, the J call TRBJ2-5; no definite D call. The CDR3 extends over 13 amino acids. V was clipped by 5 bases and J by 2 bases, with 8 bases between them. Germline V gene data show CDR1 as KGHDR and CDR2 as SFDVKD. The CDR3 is CATSASIQETQYF. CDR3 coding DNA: TGTGCCACCAGTGCCAGTATTCAAGAGACCCAGTACTTC.

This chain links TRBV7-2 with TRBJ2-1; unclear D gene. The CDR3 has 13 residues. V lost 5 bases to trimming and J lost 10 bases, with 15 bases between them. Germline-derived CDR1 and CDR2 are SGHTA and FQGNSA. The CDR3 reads CASSREVAGEQFF. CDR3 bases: TGTGCCAGCAGCCGAGAGGTGGCTGGGGAGCAGTTCTTC.

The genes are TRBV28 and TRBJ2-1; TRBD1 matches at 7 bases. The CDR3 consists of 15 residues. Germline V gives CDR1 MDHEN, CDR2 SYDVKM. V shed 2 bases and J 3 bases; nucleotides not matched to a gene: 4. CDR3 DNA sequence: TGTGCCAGCAGTTTACTGACAGGGTTCTACAATGAGCAGTTCTTC. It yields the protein CASSLLTGFYNEQFF.

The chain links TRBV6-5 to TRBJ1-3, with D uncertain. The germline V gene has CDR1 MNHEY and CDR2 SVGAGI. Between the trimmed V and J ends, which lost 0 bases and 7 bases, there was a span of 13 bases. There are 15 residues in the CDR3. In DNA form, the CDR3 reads TGTGCCAGCAGTTACTCATCTACAGAGCTTAACACCATATATTTT. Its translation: CASSYSSTELNTIYF.

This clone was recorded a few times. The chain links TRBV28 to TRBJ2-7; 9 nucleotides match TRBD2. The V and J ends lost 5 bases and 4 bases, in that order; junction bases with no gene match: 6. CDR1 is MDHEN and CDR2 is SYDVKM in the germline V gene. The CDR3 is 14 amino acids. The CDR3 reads CASSGTSWGYEQYF. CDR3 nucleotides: TGTGCCAGCAGTGGGACTAGCTGGGGGTACGAGCAGTACTTC.

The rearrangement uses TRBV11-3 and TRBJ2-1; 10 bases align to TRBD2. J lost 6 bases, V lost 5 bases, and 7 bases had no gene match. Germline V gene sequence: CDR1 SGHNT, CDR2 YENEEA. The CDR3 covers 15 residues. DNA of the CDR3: TGTGCCAGCAGCAATATAGCGGGAGGCCTCAATGAGCAGTTCTTC. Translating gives CASSNIAGGLNEQFF.

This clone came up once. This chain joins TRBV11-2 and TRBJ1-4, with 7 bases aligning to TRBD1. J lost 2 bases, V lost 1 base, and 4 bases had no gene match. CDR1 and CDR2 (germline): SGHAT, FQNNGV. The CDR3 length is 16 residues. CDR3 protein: CASSLGTGITNEKLFF. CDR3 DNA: TGTGCCAGCAGCTTAGGGACAGGCATTACTAATGAAAAACTGTTTTTT.

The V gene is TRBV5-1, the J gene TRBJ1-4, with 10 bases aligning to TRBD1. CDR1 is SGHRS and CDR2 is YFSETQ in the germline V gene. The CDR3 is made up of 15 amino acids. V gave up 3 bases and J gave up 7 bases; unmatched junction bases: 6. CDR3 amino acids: CASSSGTGEGEKLFF. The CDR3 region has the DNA TGCGCCAGCAGCTCGGGGACAGGGGAGGGTGAAAAACTGTTTTTT.

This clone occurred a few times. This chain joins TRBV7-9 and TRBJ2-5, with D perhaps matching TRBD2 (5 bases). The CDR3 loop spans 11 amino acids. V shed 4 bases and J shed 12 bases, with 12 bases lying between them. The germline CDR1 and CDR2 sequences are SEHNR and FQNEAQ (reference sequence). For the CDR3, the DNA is TGTGCCAGCAGCTCCCGAGGAGGAGAGTACTTC. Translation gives CASSSRGGEYF.

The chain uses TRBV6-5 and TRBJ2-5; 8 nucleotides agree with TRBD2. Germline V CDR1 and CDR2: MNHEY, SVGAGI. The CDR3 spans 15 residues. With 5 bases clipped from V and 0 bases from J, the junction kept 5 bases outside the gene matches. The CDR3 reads CASSQISGDQETQYF. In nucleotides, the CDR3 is TGTGCCAGCAGTCAAATTAGCGGGGACCAAGAGACCCAGTACTTC.

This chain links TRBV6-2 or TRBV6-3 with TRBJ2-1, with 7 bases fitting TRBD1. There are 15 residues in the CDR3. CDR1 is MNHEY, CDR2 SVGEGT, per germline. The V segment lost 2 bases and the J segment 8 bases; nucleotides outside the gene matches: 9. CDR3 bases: TGTGCCAGCAGTTACCAGACAGGGTTAGTGGATGAGCAGTTCTTC. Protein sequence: CASSYQTGLVDEQFF.